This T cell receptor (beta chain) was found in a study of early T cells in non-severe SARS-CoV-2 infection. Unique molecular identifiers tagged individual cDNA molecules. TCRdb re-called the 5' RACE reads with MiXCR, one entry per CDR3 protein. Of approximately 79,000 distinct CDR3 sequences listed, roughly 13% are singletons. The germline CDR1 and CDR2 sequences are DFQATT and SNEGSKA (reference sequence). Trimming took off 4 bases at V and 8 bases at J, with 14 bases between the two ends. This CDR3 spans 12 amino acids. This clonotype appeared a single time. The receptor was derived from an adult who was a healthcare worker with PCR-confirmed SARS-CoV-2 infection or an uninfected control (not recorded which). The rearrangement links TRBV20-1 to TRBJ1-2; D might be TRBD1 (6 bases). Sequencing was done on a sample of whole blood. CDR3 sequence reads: CSATFRGTGYTF. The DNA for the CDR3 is TGCAGTGCTACGTTCAGGGGAACCGGCTACACCTTC.